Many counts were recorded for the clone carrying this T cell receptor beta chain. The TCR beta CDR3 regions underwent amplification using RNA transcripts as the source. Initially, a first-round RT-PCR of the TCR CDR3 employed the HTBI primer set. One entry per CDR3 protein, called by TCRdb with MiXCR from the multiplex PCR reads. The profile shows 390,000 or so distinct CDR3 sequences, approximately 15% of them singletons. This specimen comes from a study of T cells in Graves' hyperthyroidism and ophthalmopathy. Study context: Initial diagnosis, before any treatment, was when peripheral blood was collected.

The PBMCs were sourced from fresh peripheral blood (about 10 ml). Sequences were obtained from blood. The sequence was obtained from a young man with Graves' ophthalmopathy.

The CDR3: CASSGGGSYEQYF. The CDR3 DNA reads as TGTGCCAGCAGTGGGGGCGGATCCTACGAGCAGTACTTC. V gene TRBV2 combines with J gene TRBJ2-7, with a weak D call TRBD1 (5 bases). Germline assignment: CDR1 SNHLY and CDR2 FYNNEI. CDR3 length: 13 residues. Trimming left V 4 bases short and J 1 base short, with 8 bases between.